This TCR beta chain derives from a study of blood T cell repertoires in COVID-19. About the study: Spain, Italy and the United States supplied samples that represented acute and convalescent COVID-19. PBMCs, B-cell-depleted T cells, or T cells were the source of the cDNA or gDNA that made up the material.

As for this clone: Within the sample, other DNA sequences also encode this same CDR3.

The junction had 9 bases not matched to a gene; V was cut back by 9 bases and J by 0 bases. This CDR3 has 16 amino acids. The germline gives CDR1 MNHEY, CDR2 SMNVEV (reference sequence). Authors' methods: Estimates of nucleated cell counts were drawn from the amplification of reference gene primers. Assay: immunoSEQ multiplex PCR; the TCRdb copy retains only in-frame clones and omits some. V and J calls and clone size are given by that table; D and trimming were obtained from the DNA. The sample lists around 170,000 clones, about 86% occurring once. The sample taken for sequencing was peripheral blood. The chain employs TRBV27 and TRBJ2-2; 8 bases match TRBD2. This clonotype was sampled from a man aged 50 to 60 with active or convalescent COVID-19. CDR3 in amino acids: CASSPIAGTNTGELFF. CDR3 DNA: TGTGCCAGTAGTCCGATAGCGGGAACGAACACCGGGGAGCTGTTTTTT.